This TCR beta chain was sequenced for a study of T cells in Graves' hyperthyroidism and ophthalmopathy. Whole-study context: Peripheral blood sampling occurred at initial diagnosis, before any treatment.

TCR beta CDR3 sequences were amplified from RNA transcripts. Researchers ran a first-round RT-PCR on the TCR CDR3 using the HTBI primer set. TCRdb recomputed calls from the multiplex PCR reads with MiXCR, one row per CDR3 protein. The profile shows approximately 690,000 distinct CDR3 sequences, 14% of them singletons. The CDR3 totals 11 residues. The germline CDR1 and CDR2 sequences are SNHLY and FYNNEI. Trimming took off 2 bases at V and 10 bases at J, with 3 bases between the two ends. This clonotype was observed many times. Sequencing was performed on blood. The chain is built from TRBV2 and TRBJ1-6; D uncertain. The sequence was collected from a woman aged 50 to 65 with Graves' ophthalmopathy. The CDR3 bases are TGTGCCAGCAGTGAACAGTCACCCCTCCACTTT. This codes for CASSEQSPLHF.